Listed below are T cell receptor beta chains from one sample, sequenced in a study of identical twins. TCRdb passed the 5' RACE reads through MiXCR, listing each CDR3 protein once. The table includes approximately 230,000 distinct CDR3 sequences, over 11% detected once. The sequencing sample was made of memory (CD45RO+) T cells sorted from blood. These receptors came from a woman between 18 and 29 years old in good health. The CDR3 runs from the conserved cysteine through the conserved F or W. D genes are given only for firm matches. Size is stated for part of the rows, as once, few or many counts, or as a class when the clone is expanded.

j_gene | d_gene | v_gene | len | abundance | CDR3aa | CDR3nt
TRBJ2-2 | . | TRBV5-1 | 15 | few | CASSVAGRNTGELFF | TGCGCCAGCAGTGTTGCAGGGCGGAACACCGGGGAGCTGTTTTTT
TRBJ1-2 | . | TRBV27 | 11 | . | CASRSTGGYTF | TGTGCCAGCAGATCGACGGGTGGCTACACCTTC
TRBJ1-1 | . | TRBV15 | 14 | few | CATSRSGMNTEAFF | TGTGCCACCAGCAGATCTGGTATGAACACTGAAGCTTTCTTT
TRBJ2-3 | TRBD2 | TRBV20-1 | 14 | . | CSARDQPTSGRLAF | TGCAGTGCTAGAGATCAGCCGACTAGCGGGAGGCTAGCTTTT
TRBJ2-4 | . | TRBV12-3/TRBV12-4 | 13 | few | CASRTATTGPKYF | TGTGCCAGCAGGACAGCAACGACTGGACCCAAGTACTTC
TRBJ2-5 | . | TRBV9 | 13 | . | CASSVAGYETQYF | TGTGCCAGCAGCGTAGCGGGTTACGAGACCCAGTACTTC
TRBJ1-1 | . | TRBV12-3/TRBV12-4 | 13 | many | CASRLQDNTEAFF | TGTGCCAGCAGGCTACAGGATAACACTGAAGCTTTCTTT
TRBJ1-1 | . | TRBV2 | 13 | . | CASSDDRNTEAFF | TGTGCCAGCAGCGATGACAGGAACACTGAAGCTTTCTTT
TRBJ2-7 | TRBD1 | TRBV3-1 | 15 | . | CASSQDQGQSYEQYF | TGTGCCAGCAGCCAAGATCAGGGACAGTCCTACGAGCAGTACTTC
TRBJ2-2 | TRBD1 | TRBV5-1 | 15 | many | CASRDGTANTGELFF | TGCGCCAGCAGGGATGGGACAGCGAACACCGGGGAGCTGTTTTTT
TRBJ2-3 | . | TRBV20-1 | 14 | . | CSASAPGERDTQYF | TGCAGTGCTAGCGCCCCGGGGGAGCGGGATACGCAGTATTTT
TRBJ2-1 | . | TRBV7-2 | 14 | many | CASSLLGSGDEQFF | TGTGCCAGCAGCTTACTCGGGAGTGGCGATGAGCAGTTCTTC
TRBJ2-7 | TRBD2 | TRBV3-1 | 16 | few | CASSLWTSGASYEQYF | TGTGCCAGCAGCCTCTGGACTAGCGGGGCCTCCTACGAGCAGTACTTC
TRBJ2-3 | . | TRBV10-1 | 16 | . | CASSEDLGLTTDTQYF | TGCGCCAGCAGTGAGGACCTGGGACTTACCACAGATACGCAGTATTTT
TRBJ1-6 | . | TRBV9 | 17 | few | CASSVSNRGSRNSPLHF | TGTGCCAGCAGCGTTTCGAATCGGGGTAGTAGGAATTCACCCCTCCACTTT
TRBJ2-1 | . | TRBV18 | 15 | few | CASSPGQGLYNEQFF | TGTGCCAGCTCACCAGGGCAGGGGTTGTACAATGAGCAGTTCTTC